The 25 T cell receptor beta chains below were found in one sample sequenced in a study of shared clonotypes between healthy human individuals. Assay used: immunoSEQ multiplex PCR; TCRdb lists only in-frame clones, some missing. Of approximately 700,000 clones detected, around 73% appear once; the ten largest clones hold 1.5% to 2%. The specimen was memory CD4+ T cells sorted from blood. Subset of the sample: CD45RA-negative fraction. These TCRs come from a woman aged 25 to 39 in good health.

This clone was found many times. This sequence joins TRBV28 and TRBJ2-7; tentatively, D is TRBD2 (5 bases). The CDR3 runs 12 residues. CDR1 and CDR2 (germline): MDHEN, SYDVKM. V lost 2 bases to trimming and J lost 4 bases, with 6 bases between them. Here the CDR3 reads CASSLPGYEQYF. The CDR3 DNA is TGTGCCAGCAGTTTACCGGGGTACGAGCAGTACTTC.

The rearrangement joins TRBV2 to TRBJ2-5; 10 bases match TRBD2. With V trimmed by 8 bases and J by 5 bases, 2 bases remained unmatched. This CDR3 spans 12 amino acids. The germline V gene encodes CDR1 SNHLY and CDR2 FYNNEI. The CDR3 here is CASLLAGETQYF. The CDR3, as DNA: TGTGCCAGCCTACTAGCGGGGGAGACCCAGTACTTC.

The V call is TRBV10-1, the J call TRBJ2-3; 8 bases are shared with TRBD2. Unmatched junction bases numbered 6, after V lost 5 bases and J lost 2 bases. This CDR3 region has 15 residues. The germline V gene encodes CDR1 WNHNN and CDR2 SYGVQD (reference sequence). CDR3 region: CASSPIAGNTDTQYF. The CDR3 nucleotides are TGCGCCAGCAGTCCCATAGCGGGGAACACAGATACGCAGTATTTT.

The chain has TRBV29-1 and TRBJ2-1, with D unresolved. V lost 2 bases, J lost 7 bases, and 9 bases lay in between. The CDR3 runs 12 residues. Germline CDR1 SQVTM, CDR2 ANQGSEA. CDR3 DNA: TGCAGCGTTGAACCTTGGGGAAATGAGCAGTTCTTC. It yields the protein CSVEPWGNEQFF.

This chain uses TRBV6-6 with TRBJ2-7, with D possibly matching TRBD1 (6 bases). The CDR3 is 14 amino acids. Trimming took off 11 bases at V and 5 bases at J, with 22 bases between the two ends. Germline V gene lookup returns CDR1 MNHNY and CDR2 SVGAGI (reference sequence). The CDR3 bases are TGTGCCGAGTCAGGGGATTCGAAGAATAACGAGCAGTACTTC. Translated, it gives CAESGDSKNNEQYF.

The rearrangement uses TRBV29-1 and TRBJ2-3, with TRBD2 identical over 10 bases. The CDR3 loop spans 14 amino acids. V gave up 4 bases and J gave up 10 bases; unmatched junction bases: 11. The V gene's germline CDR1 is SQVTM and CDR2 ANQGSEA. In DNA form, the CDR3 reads TGCAGCGTTGGTTCTAGCGGGAGCGGGGCCTCGCAGTATTTT. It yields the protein CSVGSSGSGASQYF.

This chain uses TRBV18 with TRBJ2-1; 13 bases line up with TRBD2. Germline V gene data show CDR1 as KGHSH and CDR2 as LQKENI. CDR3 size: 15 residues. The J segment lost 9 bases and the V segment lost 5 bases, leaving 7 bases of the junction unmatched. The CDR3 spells CASSLGLAGWFEQFF. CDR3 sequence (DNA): TGTGCCAGCTCATTGGGACTAGCGGGATGGTTTGAGCAGTTCTTC.

DNA for the CDR3: TGTGCCACCCGTAGGGGACTAGCGGGAGCCGAAGCCTACGAGCAGTACTTC. This codes for CATRRGLAGAEAYEQYF. This chain links TRBV2 with TRBJ2-7; 14 nucleotides match TRBD2. V gave up 10 bases and J gave up 2 bases; unmatched junction bases: 13. CDR1 and CDR2 (germline): SNHLY, FYNNEI. The CDR3 sequence is 17 residues long. The complete variable domain, with remaining parts taken from reference TRBV2 and TRBJ2-7, reads EPEVTQTPSHQVTQMGQEVILRCVPISNHLYFYWYRQILGQKVEFLVSFYNNEISEKSEIFDDQFSVERPDGSNFTLKIRSTKLEDSAMYFCATRRGLAGAEAYEQYFGPGTRLTVT.

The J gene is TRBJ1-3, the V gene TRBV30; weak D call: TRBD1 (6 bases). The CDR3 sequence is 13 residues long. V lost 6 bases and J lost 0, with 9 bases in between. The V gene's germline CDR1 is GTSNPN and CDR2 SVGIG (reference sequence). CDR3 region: CACDRTSGNTIYF. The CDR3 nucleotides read TGTGCCTGCGACAGGACCTCTGGAAACACCATATATTTT.

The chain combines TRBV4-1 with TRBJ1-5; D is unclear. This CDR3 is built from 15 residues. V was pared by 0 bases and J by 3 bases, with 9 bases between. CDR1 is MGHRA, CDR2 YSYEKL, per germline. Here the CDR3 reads CASSQDRGYNQPQHF. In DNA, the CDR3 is TGCGCCAGCAGCCAAGATAGAGGGTACAATCAGCCCCAGCATTTT.

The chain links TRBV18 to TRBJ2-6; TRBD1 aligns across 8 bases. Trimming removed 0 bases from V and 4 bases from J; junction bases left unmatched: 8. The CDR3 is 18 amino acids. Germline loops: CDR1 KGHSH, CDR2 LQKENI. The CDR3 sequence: CASSPPWTGSEGANVLTF. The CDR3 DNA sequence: TGTGCCAGCTCACCACCATGGACAGGGTCTGAAGGGGCCAACGTCCTGACTTTC.

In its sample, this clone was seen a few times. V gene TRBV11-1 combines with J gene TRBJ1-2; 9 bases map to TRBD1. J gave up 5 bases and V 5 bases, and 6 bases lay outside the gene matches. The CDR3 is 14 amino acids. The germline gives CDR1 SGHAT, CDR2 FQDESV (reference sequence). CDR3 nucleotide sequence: TGTGCCAGCAGCCCGGGGACAGGGCTTTATGGCTACACCTTC. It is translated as CASSPGTGLYGYTF.

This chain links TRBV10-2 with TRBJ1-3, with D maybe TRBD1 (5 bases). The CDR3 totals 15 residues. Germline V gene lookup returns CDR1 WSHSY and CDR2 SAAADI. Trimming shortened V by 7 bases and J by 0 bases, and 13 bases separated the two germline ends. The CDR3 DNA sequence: TGCGCCAGCAATAAAGGGGCTTTCTCTGGAAACACCATATATTTT. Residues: CASNKGAFSGNTIYF.

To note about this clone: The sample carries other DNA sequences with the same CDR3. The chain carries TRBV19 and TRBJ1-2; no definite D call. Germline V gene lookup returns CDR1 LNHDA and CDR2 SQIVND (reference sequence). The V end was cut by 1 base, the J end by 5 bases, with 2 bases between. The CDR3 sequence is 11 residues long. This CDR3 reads CASSIGYGYTF. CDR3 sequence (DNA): TGTGCCAGTAGTATAGGATATGGCTACACCTTC.

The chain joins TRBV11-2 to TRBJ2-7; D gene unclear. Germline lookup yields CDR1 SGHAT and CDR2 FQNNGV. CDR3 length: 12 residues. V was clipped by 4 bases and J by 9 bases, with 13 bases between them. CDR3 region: CASSSLGYPQYF. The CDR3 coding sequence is TGTGCCAGCAGCTCCCTGGGCTACCCGCAGTACTTC.

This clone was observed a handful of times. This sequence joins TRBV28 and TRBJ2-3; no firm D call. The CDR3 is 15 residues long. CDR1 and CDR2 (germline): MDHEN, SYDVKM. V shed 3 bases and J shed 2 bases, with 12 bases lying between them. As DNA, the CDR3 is TGTGCCAGCAGTTTTGGGCAGCGTGACACAGATACGCAGTATTTT. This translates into CASSFGQRDTDTQYF.

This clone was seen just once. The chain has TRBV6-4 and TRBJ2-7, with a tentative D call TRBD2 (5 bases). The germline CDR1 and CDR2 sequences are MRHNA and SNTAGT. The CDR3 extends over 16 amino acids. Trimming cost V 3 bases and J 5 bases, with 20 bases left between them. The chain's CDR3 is CASSEANSPGLDEQYF. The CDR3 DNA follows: TGTGCCAGCAGTGAGGCAAACTCTCCGGGGTTGGACGAGCAGTACTTC.

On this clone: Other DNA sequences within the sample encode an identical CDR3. CDR3 coding DNA: TGTGCCAGCAGTGACAGGGTAGACTATGGCTACACCTTC. This gives the protein CASSDRVDYGYTF. The rearrangement joins TRBV2 to TRBJ1-2, with D tentatively TRBD1 (5 bases). Per germline, CDR1 SNHLY and CDR2 FYNNEI. V shed 3 bases and J shed 3 bases, with 8 bases lying between them. This CDR3 contains 13 residues.

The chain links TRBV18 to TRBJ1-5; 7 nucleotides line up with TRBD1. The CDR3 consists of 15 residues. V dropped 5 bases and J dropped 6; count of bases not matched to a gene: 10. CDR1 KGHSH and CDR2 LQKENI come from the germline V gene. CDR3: CASSSTGSKSQPQHF. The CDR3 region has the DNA TGTGCCAGCTCATCGACAGGGTCGAAATCTCAGCCCCAGCATTTT.

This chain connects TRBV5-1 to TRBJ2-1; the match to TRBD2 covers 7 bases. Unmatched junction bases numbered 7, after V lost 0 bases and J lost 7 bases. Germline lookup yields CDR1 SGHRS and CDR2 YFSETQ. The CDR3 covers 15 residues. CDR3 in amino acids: CASSLGDRTRNEQFF. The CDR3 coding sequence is TGCGCCAGCAGCTTGGGAGATCGGACTAGAAATGAGCAGTTCTTC.

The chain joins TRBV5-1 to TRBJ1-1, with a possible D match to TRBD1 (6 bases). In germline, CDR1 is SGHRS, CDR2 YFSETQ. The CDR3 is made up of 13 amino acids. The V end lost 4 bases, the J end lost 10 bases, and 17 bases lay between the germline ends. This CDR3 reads CASSRSREDRAFF. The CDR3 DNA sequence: TGCGCCAGCAGCAGGAGCAGGGAGGACAGAGCTTTCTTT.

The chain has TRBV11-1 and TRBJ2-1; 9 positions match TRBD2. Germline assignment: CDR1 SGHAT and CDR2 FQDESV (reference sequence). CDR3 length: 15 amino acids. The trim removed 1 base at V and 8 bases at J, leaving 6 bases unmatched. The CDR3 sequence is CASSLVGSGSDEQFF. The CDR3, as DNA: TGTGCCAGCAGCTTAGTCGGTAGCGGGAGTGATGAGCAGTTCTTC.

The CDR3 sequence is CASRQGLDQPQHF. The CDR3 DNA reads as TGTGCCAGCAGGCAGGGGTTGGATCAGCCCCAGCATTTT. The V and J genes are TRBV28 and TRBJ1-5, with D maybe TRBD1 (6 bases). In germline, CDR1 is MDHEN, CDR2 SYDVKM. V lost 6 bases to trimming and J lost 5 bases, with 11 bases between them. The CDR3 extends over 13 amino acids. Together with reference TRBV28 and TRBJ1-5, the CDR3 gives the full variable domain: DVKVTQSSRYLVKRTGEKVFLECVQDMDHENMFWYRQDPGLGLRLIYFSYDVKMKEKGDIPEGYSVSREKKERFSLILESASTNQTSMYLCASRQGLDQPQHFGDGTRLSIL.

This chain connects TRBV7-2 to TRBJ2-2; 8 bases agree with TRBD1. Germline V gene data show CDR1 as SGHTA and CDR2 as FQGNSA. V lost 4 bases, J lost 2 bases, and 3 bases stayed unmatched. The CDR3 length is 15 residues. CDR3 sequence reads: CASSSGQGNTGELFF. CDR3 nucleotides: TGTGCCAGCAGCTCAGGACAGGGTAACACCGGGGAGCTGTTTTTT.

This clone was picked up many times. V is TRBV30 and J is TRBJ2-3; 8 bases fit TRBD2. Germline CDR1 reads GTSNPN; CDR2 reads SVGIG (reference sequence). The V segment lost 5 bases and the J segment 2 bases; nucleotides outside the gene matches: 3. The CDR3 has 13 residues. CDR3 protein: CAWASGLTDTQYF. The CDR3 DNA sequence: TGTGCCTGGGCTAGCGGGCTCACAGATACGCAGTATTTT.